This T cell receptor beta chain emerged from a study of OX40 agonist ivuxolimab in advanced cancers. Study information: The patients received agonistic anti-OX40 (CD134) antibody ivuxolimab. Patients were dosed intravenously with ivuxolimab at 0.01 to 10 mg/kg every 2 weeks. Antecedent anti-PD-1, anti-PD-L1 or anti-CTLA-4 therapy was permissible, with under 50% having received some.

The repertoire was sequenced with immunoSEQ multiplex PCR; TCRdb's copy has only in-frame clones and lacks some. The sample contains about 91,000 clones, about 85% of which appear only once. The sequence came from an adult with an advanced solid tumor such as melanoma, head and neck, liver or kidney cancer. Sequenced here: CD4+ or CD8+ T cells sorted from blood, sampled in a trial of the OX40 agonist ivuxolimab.

The CDR3 loop is CARSLVQNTGELFF. The CDR3, as DNA: TGTGCCAGAAGCTTAGTGCAGAACACCGGGGAGCTGTTTTTT. The V call is TRBV7-5, the J call TRBJ2-2. TRBV7-5 is designated a pseudogene. This CDR3 contains 14 residues.